The 31 T cell receptor beta chains below were found in one sample sequenced in a study of cytomegalovirus exposure and HLA in healthy donors. It was with 60 Vbeta and 13 Jbeta primers that the PCR ran. The assay was immunoSEQ multiplex PCR, and TCRdb's table has in-frame clones only and misses some. The sample has approximately 150,000 clones; about four fifths are singletons. The sequencing input was PBMCs. All receptors derive from a male donor in good health and CMV-seronegative.

This clone was observed a single time. The V call is TRBV7-3, the J call TRBJ2-1, with 9 bases that match TRBD2. This CDR3 has 15 residues. The V segment lost 5 bases and the J segment 6 bases; nucleotides outside the gene matches: 8. The germline CDR1 and CDR2 sequences are SGHTA and FQGTGA. The CDR3 DNA sequence: TGTGCCAGCAGCCACGGGACTAGCAGTTTCAATGAGCAGTTCTTC. It yields the protein CASSHGTSSFNEQFF.

V and J are TRBV7-2 and TRBJ2-1, with TRBD2 as a possible D gene (6 bases). The CDR3 runs to 14 residues. Germline V gene sequence: CDR1 SGHTA, CDR2 FQGNSA. V gave up 5 bases and J gave up 7 bases, with 15 bases separating them. The CDR3 reads CASSRSSEWNEQFF. CDR3 in DNA: TGTGCCAGCAGCAGGTCTAGCGAATGGAATGAGCAGTTCTTC.

Worth noting for this clone: The identical CDR3 is also encoded by other nucleotide sequences in the sample. The chain links TRBV7-9 to TRBJ2-7, with D unclear. Germline values: CDR1 SEHNR, CDR2 FQNEAQ (reference sequence). This CDR3 is 12 amino acids long. V was clipped by 5 bases and J by 1 base, with 6 bases between them. The CDR3 DNA sequence: TGTGCCAGCAGCCCGTCTTCCTACGAGCAGTACTTC. Translated: CASSPSSYEQYF.

This chain joins TRBV7-9 and TRBJ2-7; tentatively, D is TRBD2 (7 bases). This CDR3 has 14 residues. Germline lookup yields CDR1 SEHNR and CDR2 FQNEAQ (reference sequence). The V and J ends lost 3 bases and 4 bases respectively, with 13 bases between them. The CDR3 DNA reads as TGTGCCAGCAGCTTCGACGGGGGGCTTTACGAGCAGTACTTC. Protein product: CASSFDGGLYEQYF.

The chain couples TRBV30 to TRBJ1-5; TRBD1 agrees at 9 bases. Germline-derived CDR1 and CDR2 are GTSNPN and SVGIG (reference sequence). Trimming at V came to 0 bases and at J to 4 bases, leaving 1 base not matched to a gene. The CDR3 consists of 14 residues. The CDR3 bases are TGTGCCTGGAGTGTGGGGACAGGGAATCAGCCCCAGCATTTT. Residues: CAWSVGTGNQPQHF.

The V gene is TRBV7-2, the J gene TRBJ2-7, with 11 positions matching TRBD2. The CDR3 covers 15 residues. J was trimmed by 4 bases and V by 4 bases; bases with no gene match: 6. Per germline, CDR1 SGHTA and CDR2 FQGNSA. CDR3 loop: CASSSPGLAVYEQYF. The CDR3 bases are TGTGCCAGCAGCTCACCGGGACTAGCGGTTTACGAGCAGTACTTC. Full variable domain (missing parts from reference TRBV7-2 and TRBJ2-7): GAGVSQSPSNKVTEKGKDVELRCDPISGHTALYWYRQSLGQGLEFLIYFQGNSAPDKSGLPSDRFSAERTGGSVSTLTIQRTQQEDSAVYLCASSSPGLAVYEQYFGPGTRLTVT.

The chain recombines TRBV7-9 with TRBJ1-5; D remains unclear. The CDR3 spans 14 residues. V dropped 3 bases and J dropped 2 bases, with 8 bases sitting between them. CDR1 and CDR2 from the germline V gene are SEHNR and FQNEAQ (reference sequence). The DNA of the CDR3 is TGTGCCAGCAGCTTCTCGGCGGGCAATCAGCCCCAGCATTTT. Translation gives CASSFSAGNQPQHF.

This chain links TRBV7-2 with TRBJ2-2; TRBD2 is a possible D gene (5 bases). Trimming took off 3 bases at V and 6 bases at J, with 11 bases between the two ends. Germline loops: CDR1 SGHTA, CDR2 FQGNSA. This CDR3 is 14 amino acids long. The CDR3 spells CASSFRGLAGELFF. CDR3 nucleotide sequence: TGTGCCAGCAGCTTTCGCGGGCTCGCCGGGGAGCTGTTTTTT.

The J gene is TRBJ2-5, the V gene TRBV15, with 11 bases matching TRBD2. The CDR3 loop spans 16 amino acids. CDR1 and CDR2 (germline): LNHNV, YYDKDF (reference sequence). The V and J ends lost 5 bases and 5 bases, in that order; junction bases with no gene match: 10. The CDR3 bases are TGTGCCACCAGCCGGTCACTAGCGGGAGCTTGGGAGACCCAGTACTTC. This encodes CATSRSLAGAWETQYF. The variable domain in full, completed from reference TRBV15 and TRBJ2-5, reads DAMVIQNPRYQVTQFGKPVTLSCSQTLNHNVMYWYQQKSSQAPKLLFHYYDKDFNNEADTPDNFQSRRPNTSFCFLDIRSPGLGDTAMYLCATSRSLAGAWETQYFGPGTRLLVL.

This clone occurred a few times. This CDR3 is CASTGGWDWEKLFF. CDR3 bases: TGTGCCAGCACGGGGGGCTGGGACTGGGAAAAACTGTTTTTT. The chain carries TRBV28 and TRBJ1-4, with a tentative D call TRBD1 (6 bases). With 7 bases removed from V and 8 bases from J, the gap between germline ends came to 17 bases. Germline CDR1 MDHEN, CDR2 SYDVKM. The CDR3 contains 14 residues.

The genes are TRBV29-1 and TRBJ1-1; D is uncertain. Trimming removed 2 bases from V and 3 bases from J, with 10 bases in between. The CDR3 runs 13 residues. From germline, CDR1 is SQVTM and CDR2 ANQGSEA. The CDR3 bases are TGCAGCGTTGAACCGTCGAGCTACACTGAAGCTTTCTTT. Its translation: CSVEPSSYTEAFF.

V and J are TRBV19 and TRBJ2-3, with D possibly being TRBD2 (6 bases). Trimming cost V 3 bases and J 7 bases, with 14 bases left between them. The CDR3 totals 14 residues. Germline CDR1 reads LNHDA; CDR2 reads SQIVND (reference sequence). CDR3 residues: CASSMSSGSYTQYF. In DNA form, the CDR3 reads TGTGCCAGTAGTATGAGTAGCGGTTCATATACGCAGTATTTT.

The rearrangement joins TRBV30 to TRBJ2-2, with D possibly TRBD2 on 5 matching bases. There are 16 residues in the CDR3. Per germline, CDR1 GTSNPN and CDR2 SVGIG (reference sequence). Trimming pared 5 bases from V and 5 bases from J, leaving 21 bases between. As DNA, the CDR3 is TGTGCCTGGGCCCCCCCCCAGAGGGTCGGGACCGGGGAGCTGTTTTTT. It codes for CAWAPPQRVGTGELFF.

The chain uses TRBV5-6 and TRBJ1-5, with D maybe TRBD1 (6 bases). Germline CDR1 reads SGHDT; CDR2 reads YYEEEE. The V end was cut by 4 bases, the J end by 3 bases, with 17 bases between. The CDR3 length is 16 residues. CDR3 sequence (DNA): TGTGCCAGCAGCATCTCCGGGACAAACTACAATCAGCCCCAGCATTTT. It is translated as CASSISGTNYNQPQHF.

The CDR3 is CASSNSSGRPRLSAYF. The CDR3 DNA is TGTGCCAGCAGCAACTCTAGCGGGAGGCCGCGCCTATCCGCCTATTTT. This chain uses TRBV9 with TRBJ2-3, with 11 bases that match TRBD2. The V gene end was trimmed by 4 bases and the J gene end by 15 bases; junction bases not matched to a gene: 19. The germline CDR1 and CDR2 sequences are SGDLS and YYNGEE. The CDR3 spans 16 residues.

The chain couples TRBV7-8 to TRBJ1-1; D not resolved. V was clipped by 1 base and J by 6 bases, with 6 bases between them. Germline CDR1 SGHVS, CDR2 FQNEAQ. The CDR3 is made up of 12 amino acids. DNA of the CDR3: TGTGCCAGCAGCTTAGGCACAGCTGAAGCTTTCTTT. Translating gives CASSLGTAEAFF.

The genes are TRBV5-1 and TRBJ2-5; 8 nucleotides match TRBD1. Trimming at V came to 4 bases and at J to 7 bases, leaving 12 bases not matched to a gene. The CDR3 is made up of 15 amino acids. Germline V gene sequence: CDR1 SGHRS, CDR2 YFSETQ. CDR3 coding DNA: TGCGCCAGCAGCCTTGACAGGGGCACCGTGGGGACCCAGTACTTC. Its protein is CASSLDRGTVGTQYF.

The chain combines TRBV6-1 with TRBJ2-5; D is unresolved. The DNA end is a closer match to TRBJ2-7, so the J assignment may be wrong. Germline assignment: CDR1 MNHNS and CDR2 SASEGT. The CDR3 loop spans 14 amino acids. The CDR3, as DNA: TGTGCCAGCAGTTATCTACTCAGGTCCTACGAGCAGTACTTC. This sequence encodes CASSYLLRSYEQYF.

This chain links TRBV4-1 with TRBJ2-5; 8 bases fit TRBD2. The germline CDR1 and CDR2 sequences are MGHRA and YSYEKL. V lost 0 bases and J lost 0; bases outside the gene matches: 6. The CDR3 extends over 17 amino acids. DNA of the CDR3: TGCGCCAGCAGCCAAGATCGAGCGGGAGTGTACCAAGAGACCCAGTACTTC. This gives the protein CASSQDRAGVYQETQYF.

The chain couples TRBV5-6 to TRBJ1-2, with D possibly TRBD1 on 5 matching bases. This CDR3 is built from 15 residues. V lost 4 bases and J 7 bases, leaving 20 bases between the germline ends. From germline, CDR1 is SGHDT and CDR2 YYEEEE. As DNA, the CDR3 is TGTGCCAGCAGCCCCCCGGGACTCCCGCGAGGTGGCTACACCTTC. Its protein product is CASSPPGLPRGGYTF.

The chain is built from TRBV6-5 and TRBJ2-2; weak D call: TRBD2 (5 bases). V shed 11 bases and J shed 4 bases, with 17 bases lying between them. The CDR3 is 14 amino acids. CDR1 is MNHEY, CDR2 SVGAGI, per germline. The CDR3 loop reads CAARAQLATGELFF. DNA for the CDR3: TGTGCCGCGAGGGCCCAACTCGCCACCGGGGAGCTGTTTTTT.

This clone has only one observation. Other DNA variants within this sample encode the same CDR3. This chain uses TRBV29-1 with TRBJ2-3, with 9 positions matching TRBD2. Per the germline V gene, CDR1 is SQVTM and CDR2 is ANQGSEA. Germline trimming cut 8 bases from V and 2 bases from J; bases unmatched to any gene: 8. This CDR3 is built from 14 residues. The CDR3: CSITRGGTTDTQYF. The CDR3 DNA reads TGCAGCATAACGCGGGGGGGAACCACAGATACGCAGTATTTT.

This chain connects TRBV9 to TRBJ2-1, with TRBD1 matching over 9 bases. This CDR3 comprises 15 residues. J gave up 2 bases and V 3 bases, and 3 bases lay outside the gene matches. Germline CDR1 SGDLS, CDR2 YYNGEE. This CDR3 reads CASSATGGAYNEQFF. In nucleotides, the CDR3 is TGTGCCAGCAGCGCAACAGGGGGCGCCTACAATGAGCAGTTCTTC.

The J gene is TRBJ2-5, the V gene TRBV5-1; D remains ambiguous. Germline V gene lookup returns CDR1 SGHRS and CDR2 YFSETQ. V was cut by 3 bases and J by 5 bases, with 11 bases left in between. The CDR3 spans 13 residues. The CDR3: CASSWPPEETQYF. CDR3 in DNA: TGCGCCAGCAGCTGGCCCCCGGAGGAGACCCAGTACTTC.

The chain is built from TRBV6-5 and TRBJ1-1, with D tentatively TRBD1 (5 bases). The CDR3 sequence is 12 residues long. V was clipped by 2 bases and J by 6 bases, with 7 bases between them. Germline V CDR1 and CDR2: MNHEY, SVGAGI. CDR3 amino acids: CASSYGDSEAFF. The CDR3 DNA follows: TGTGCCAGCAGTTACGGGGACTCTGAAGCTTTCTTT.

The rearrangement links TRBV6-1 to TRBJ1-1, with a tentative D call TRBD1 (6 bases). Trimming stripped 5 bases from V and 3 bases from J, with 16 bases between. Germline V gene sequence: CDR1 MNHNS, CDR2 SASEGT. The CDR3 is 15 amino acids. CDR3: CASSWDNHDDTEAFF. The CDR3 nucleotides read TGTGCCAGCAGTTGGGACAATCACGACGACACTGAAGCTTTCTTT.

V and J are TRBV28 and TRBJ2-5, with 9 nucleotides matching TRBD2. The CDR3 sequence is 15 residues long. Per the germline V gene, CDR1 is MDHEN and CDR2 is SYDVKM. V dropped 5 bases and J dropped 7; count of bases not matched to a gene: 11. The CDR3 DNA follows: TGTGCCAGCAGTCAGTCGGGACTAGCAAGGAGGACCCAGTACTTC. This translates into CASSQSGLARRTQYF.

This chain links TRBV28 with TRBJ2-7; no firm D call. The CDR3 is made up of 12 amino acids. The ends were cut back, 1 base at V and 4 bases at J, with 5 bases in the middle. CDR1 MDHEN and CDR2 SYDVKM come from the germline V gene. The CDR3: CASSLSRYEQYF. For the CDR3, the DNA is TGTGCCAGCAGTTTATCTAGATACGAGCAGTACTTC.

This clone is a singleton in its sample. This sequence joins TRBV13 and TRBJ2-5, with D possibly TRBD2 on 6 matching bases. The DNA end favors TRBJ2-7, so the J call may be wrong. The CDR3 covers 15 residues. Looked up from germline, CDR1 is PRHDT and CDR2 is FYEKMQ (reference sequence). DNA of the CDR3: TGTGCCAGCAGCTTAGGGCGGGATTCACTATACGAGCAGTACTTC. It codes for CASSLGRDSLYEQYF.

The chain couples TRBV7-9 to TRBJ1-1; D remains ambiguous. Germline lookup yields CDR1 SEHNR and CDR2 FQNEAQ (reference sequence). This CDR3 is 13 amino acids long. Trimming cost V 1 base and J 1 base, with 4 bases left between them. As DNA, the CDR3 is TGTGCCAGCAGCTTAGAAGCGAACACTGAAGCTTTCTTT. Its translation: CASSLEANTEAFF.

The chain uses TRBV30 and TRBJ2-7; possible D gene TRBD2, 6 bases. V shed 5 bases and J shed 3 bases, with 17 bases lying between them. Germline V gives CDR1 GTSNPN, CDR2 SVGIG (reference sequence). The CDR3 has 14 amino acids. The CDR3 nucleotides are TGTGCCTGGGGACCGGGAGTCAGGGACTACGAGCAGTACTTC. The encoded protein is CAWGPGVRDYEQYF.